The 32 T cell receptor beta chains below all came from one sample that was sequenced in a study of CD8+CD57+ T cells in acquired aplastic anemia. Genomic DNA acted as the template from which TCR beta VDJ combination and CDR3 sequence profiling were carried out. TCRdb reprocessed the reads via MiXCR and lists one record per CDR3 protein. The sample has about 180,000 distinct CDR3 sequences, approximately 52% seen once; the top ten hold 1.8%. The authors sequenced patients whose flow cytometry had shown CD8+CD57+ cell expansion. The specimen was sorted CD4+, CD8+, or CD8+CD57+ T cells (not recorded which) from PBMCs. Receptors were obtained from a human donor with aplastic anemia.

The CDR3 sequence is CASSEYGGTEKLFF. The CDR3 region has the DNA TGTGCCAGCAGTGAATACGGGGGCACTGAAAAACTGTTTTTT. The chain couples TRBV25-1 to TRBJ1-4, with a weak D call TRBD1 (6 bases). CDR3 length: 14 amino acids. With 0 bases removed from V and 7 bases from J, the gap between germline ends came to 9 bases. CDR1 and CDR2 from the germline V gene are MGHDK and SYGVNS. The variable domain in full, with the rest retrieved from reference TRBV25-1 and TRBJ1-4, is EADIYQTPRYLVIGTGKKITLECSQTMGHDKMYWYQQDPGMELHLIHYSYGVNSTEKGDLSSESTVSRIRTEHFPLTLESARPSHTSQYLCASSEYGGTEKLFFGSGTQLSVL.

This clonotype was seen repeatedly, ten times or more. This chain uses TRBV29-1 with TRBJ1-2, with 11 bases that match TRBD1. Germline V CDR1 and CDR2: SQVTM, ANQGSEA. The ends lost 3 bases at V and 7 bases at J; junction bases unmatched: 7. CDR3 length equals 14 residues. The CDR3 is CSVENGQGAFGYTF. The CDR3 DNA is TGCAGCGTTGAGAACGGACAGGGGGCGTTTGGCTACACCTTC.

The rearrangement links TRBV29-1 to TRBJ2-7; 10 nucleotides match TRBD1. CDR1 is SQVTM, CDR2 ANQGSEA, per germline. This CDR3 is 13 amino acids long. After removal of 8 bases from V and 3 bases from J, the junction contained 7 bases not matched to a gene. The CDR3 DNA sequence: TGCAGCCTACCCCGGGACAGGGGCTACGAGCAGTACTTC. Translating it yields CSLPRDRGYEQYF.

In regard to this clonotype: An end of the junction differs from the germline gene, which may be a read error. The chain's CDR3 is CATSDGAGSVEQFF. In DNA form, the CDR3 reads TGTGCCACCAGTGATGGTGCCGGATCGGTTGAGCAGTTTTTC. The chain combines TRBV24-1 with TRBJ2-1; the D is unclear. The CDR3 totals 14 residues. Germline-derived CDR1 and CDR2 are KGHDR and SFDVKD.

This clonotype was seen just once. The junction differs from germline at one of its ends, possibly a read error. V is TRBV7-2 and J is TRBJ2-7; maybe TRBD1 (6 bases). Germline CDR1 SGHTA, CDR2 FQGNSA. This CDR3 has 14 amino acids. DNA for the CDR3: TGTGCCGGCAGCCCAGGGGCGAGATCCTACGGGCAGTACTTC. Translated: CAGSPGARSYGQYF.

This clonotype has ten or more counts. For the CDR3, the DNA is TGTGCCAGCAGCTTGGCGGGACAGGGGTTCTACGAGCAGTACTTC. Encoded protein: CASSLAGQGFYEQYF. This sequence joins TRBV27 and TRBJ2-7, with 10 nucleotides matching TRBD1. Germline loops: CDR1 MNHEY, CDR2 SMNVEV (reference sequence). Trimming took 6 bases from V and 3 from J; bases not matched to a gene: 8. The CDR3 spans 15 residues.

V usage is TRBV2 and J usage is TRBJ2-7; unclear D gene. CDR1 SNHLY and CDR2 FYNNEI come from the germline V gene. The CDR3 totals 10 residues. V was pared by 6 bases and J by 7 bases, with 7 bases between. The CDR3 sequence: CASSDREQYF. As DNA, the CDR3 is TGTGCCAGCAGCGATAGGGAGCAGTACTTC.

This chain links TRBV5-4 with TRBJ2-7; TRBD2 aligns across 10 bases. This CDR3 has 15 residues. The V gene's germline CDR1 is SGHNT and CDR2 YYREEE (reference sequence). V shed 0 bases, J shed 7 bases, and the junction held 7 bases outside the gene matches. The CDR3 DNA sequence: TGTGCCAGCAGCTTGGAGCGGGGGGGCCTGGATGAGCAGTACTTC. It translates to CASSLERGGLDEQYF.

The chain is built from TRBV10-3 and TRBJ1-6; D is possibly TRBD1 (6 bases). This CDR3 region has 15 residues. Germline loops: CDR1 ENHRY, CDR2 SYGVKD. V shed 4 bases and J shed 7 bases, with 14 bases lying between them. The CDR3 DNA follows: TGTGCCATCAGTGTAGGTCAGGGGATAAATTCACCCCTCCACTTT. Protein product: CAISVGQGINSPLHF.

This clonotype turned up a few times. This chain connects TRBV7-9 to TRBJ2-7; no definite D call. The CDR3 consists of 11 residues. CDR1 is SEHNR and CDR2 is FQNEAQ in the germline V gene (reference sequence). Trimming stripped 4 bases from V and 7 bases from J, with 8 bases between. CDR3 DNA: TGTGCCAGCAGCTATACACAGGAGCAGTACTTC. It codes for CASSYTQEQYF.

This clonotype was seen many times. The rearrangement joins TRBV7-9 to TRBJ1-1; D remains unclear. The CDR3 extends over 13 amino acids. In germline, CDR1 is SEHNR, CDR2 FQNEAQ (reference sequence). Trimming removed 5 bases at V and 1 base at J, with 8 bases between. The CDR3 loop reads CASSPGRNTEAFF. The CDR3 DNA is TGTGCCAGCAGCCCCGGGAGGAACACTGAAGCTTTCTTT.

The rearrangement joins TRBV7-2 to TRBJ2-1; D could derive from TRBD1 or TRBD2 (5 bases each). CDR1 is SGHTA and CDR2 is FQGNSA in the germline V gene. CDR3 length: 13 residues. The V end lost 4 bases, the J end lost 9 bases, and 13 bases lay between the germline ends. The CDR3: CASSSRGGTEQFF. The CDR3 DNA reads TGTGCCAGCAGCTCGAGGGGCGGCACTGAGCAGTTCTTC. The variable domain in full, completed from reference TRBV7-2 and TRBJ2-1, reads GAGVSQSPSNKVTEKGKDVELRCDPISGHTALYWYRQSLGQGLEFLIYFQGNSAPDKSGLPSDRFSAERTGGSVSTLTIQRTQQEDSAVYLCASSSRGGTEQFFGPGTRLTVL.

The V call is TRBV7-8, the J call TRBJ2-1, with 12 bases aligning to TRBD2. V lost 3 bases and J lost 10; bases outside the gene matches: 7. This CDR3 has 15 residues. Germline-derived CDR1 and CDR2 are SGHVS and FQNEAQ. The CDR3 protein is CASSLASGGAGEQFF. The DNA of the CDR3 is TGTGCCAGCAGCTTGGCTAGCGGGGGGGCAGGGGAGCAGTTCTTC.

This clonotype was recorded at least ten times. An end of the junction does not agree with germline; a read error may underlie this. This chain connects TRBV6-1 to TRBJ1-1, with 8 bases fitting TRBD1. Germline CDR1 MNHNS, CDR2 SASEGT. This CDR3 is built from 14 residues. The CDR3 loop is CASTEQGGYTEAFF. CDR3 DNA: TGTGCCAGCACTGAACAGGGGGGATACACTGAAGCTTTCTTT.

The chain couples TRBV20-1 to TRBJ2-1; 9 nucleotides align to TRBD2. The germline CDR1 and CDR2 sequences are DFQATT and SNEGSKA (reference sequence). CDR3 length: 16 amino acids. V was pared by 2 bases and J by 6 bases, with 11 bases of the junction left unmatched. The CDR3: CSARSTQNSGSNEQFF. The DNA of the CDR3 is TGCAGTGCTAGATCGACCCAGAATAGCGGGAGCAATGAGCAGTTCTTC.

This clonotype appeared many times. Here the CDR3 DNA reads TGTGCCAGCAGCTTGGATATCGGCCCCTTTGGCTACACCTTC. This translates into CASSLDIGPFGYTF. J is TRBJ1-2 and V is TRBV5-5, with D hard to call. V was pared by 0 bases and J by 7 bases, with 13 bases between. The germline gives CDR1 SGHKS, CDR2 YYEKEE (reference sequence). The CDR3 covers 14 residues.

V gene TRBV2 combines with J gene TRBJ1-5, with a possible D match to TRBD1 (6 bases). In germline, CDR1 is SNHLY, CDR2 FYNNEI. Trimming cost V 4 bases and J 4 bases, with 14 bases left between them. The CDR3 length is 15 residues. The CDR3: CASSGLGGGNQPQHF. CDR3 DNA: TGTGCCAGCAGTGGTTTAGGGGGAGGGAATCAGCCCCAGCATTTT.

This clonotype has at least ten counts. This rearrangement joins TRBV6-1 to TRBJ2-7; 8 positions agree with TRBD1. Germline V gene lookup returns CDR1 MNHNS and CDR2 SASEGT. The V and J ends lost 6 bases and 0 bases, in that order; junction bases with no gene match: 13. This CDR3 has 17 amino acids. The CDR3: CASSTPNRGAYSYEQYF. In nucleotides, the CDR3 is TGTGCCAGCAGCACCCCGAACAGGGGGGCCTACTCCTACGAGCAGTACTTC.

This clonotype was seen repeatedly, ten times or more. The rearrangement links TRBV5-1 to TRBJ1-1; D may be TRBD1 (6 bases). The CDR3 is made up of 14 amino acids. Germline CDR1 is SGHRS and CDR2 is YFSETQ. Trimming stripped 5 bases from V and 6 bases from J, with 17 bases between. The CDR3 bases are TGCGCCAGCAGGAGGGAGGGGGACCAATCTGAAGCTTTCTTT. Its protein is CASRREGDQSEAFF. Complete variable domain (other parts from reference TRBV5-1 and TRBJ1-1): KAGVTQTPRYLIKTRGQQVTLSCSPISGHRSVSWYQQTPGQGLQFLFEYFSETQRNKGNFPGRFSGRQFSNSRSEMNVSTLELGDSALYLCASRREGDQSEAFFGQGTRLTVV.

The chain employs TRBV10-3 and TRBJ1-6, with TRBD1 matching 8 bases. This CDR3 has 14 residues. Losses at the gene ends were 10 bases for V and 10 bases for J; bases not matched to a gene: 12. Germline CDR1 ENHRY, CDR2 SYGVKD. Written as DNA, the CDR3 is TGTGCCACCAATGACAGGGGAGGGGGATCACCCCTCCACTTT. Amino acids: CATNDRGGGSPLHF.

There are a few counts of this clonotype. The chain is built from TRBV6-1 and TRBJ2-7; 7 positions agree with TRBD2. The germline V gene encodes CDR1 MNHNS and CDR2 SASEGT. This CDR3 contains 18 residues. The ends lost 5 bases at V and 0 bases at J; junction bases unmatched: 16. The CDR3 protein is CASSRTGPSSGFSYEQYF. The CDR3, as DNA: TGTGCCAGCAGTCGGACCGGCCCCTCTAGCGGATTCTCCTACGAGCAGTACTTC.

The sample holds many counts of this clonotype. The chain employs TRBV6-4 and TRBJ2-3; 10 positions agree with TRBD1. CDR3 size: 13 residues. The V gene's germline CDR1 is MRHNA and CDR2 SNTAGT. The J segment lost 5 bases and the V segment lost 4 bases, leaving 0 bases of the junction unmatched. CDR3 nucleotide sequence: TGTGCCAGCAGTGGGGACAGGGGAGATACGCAGTATTTT. Protein sequence: CASSGDRGDTQYF.

The rearrangement joins TRBV2 to TRBJ1-6, with 8 bases identical to TRBD1. Germline V lookup: CDR1 SNHLY, CDR2 FYNNEI. V dropped 6 bases and J dropped 6; count of bases not matched to a gene: 7. This CDR3 spans 15 amino acids. CDR3: CASRAGGAGNSPLHF. In DNA form, the CDR3 reads TGTGCCAGCAGAGCAGGGGGCGCGGGTAATTCACCCCTCCACTTT.

This clonotype was detected many times. The chain is built from TRBV5-1 and TRBJ2-2, with unresolved D. The V gene's germline CDR1 is SGHRS and CDR2 YFSETQ. With 0 bases removed from V and 5 bases from J, the gap between germline ends came to 8 bases. CDR3 length: 14 amino acids. The CDR3: CASSLALETGELFF. The CDR3 DNA follows: TGCGCCAGCAGCTTGGCTTTAGAGACCGGGGAGCTGTTTTTT.

On this clonotype: Relative to the germline gene, one junction end is altered; a read error may explain this. The V and J genes are TRBV25-1 and TRBJ2-5; possible D gene TRBD2, 6 bases. The CDR3 has 14 residues. Germline V CDR1 and CDR2: MGHDK, SYGVNS. In DNA form, the CDR3 reads TGTGCCAGCAGTGAATTGGGAGGCCAAGAGACCCAGTACTTT. Residues: CASSELGGQETQYF.

The count of this clonotype is one. CDR3 bases: TGTGCCAGCAGCCAAGCAGCGTCGGTGAACACTGAAGCTTTCTTT. Translating it yields CASSQAASVNTEAFF. The rearrangement links TRBV7-9 to TRBJ1-1, with no clear D. Germline CDR1 reads SEHNR; CDR2 reads FQNEAQ (reference sequence). The CDR3 consists of 15 residues. Trimming took off 5 bases at V and 0 bases at J, with 13 bases between the two ends.

This clonotype came up many times. The genes are TRBV20-1 and TRBJ2-1, with 7 bases fitting TRBD1. Germline CDR1 and CDR2: DFQATT and SNEGSKA (reference sequence). The V and J ends lost 5 bases and 3 bases, in that order; junction bases with no gene match: 10. The CDR3 is made up of 15 amino acids. CDR3 protein: CSAARPGQIYNEQFF. In nucleotides, the CDR3 is TGCAGTGCTGCCAGGCCGGGACAGATCTACAATGAGCAGTTCTTC.

This clonotype was recorded many times. The chain combines TRBV29-1 with TRBJ1-1; 9 bases fit TRBD1. Germline V gene sequence: CDR1 SQVTM, CDR2 ANQGSEA. There are 13 residues in the CDR3. V gave up 7 bases and J gave up 5 bases; unmatched junction bases: 8. In DNA, the CDR3 is TGCAGCGCTTGCACAGGGGGCGGTACTGAAGCTTTCTTT. Residues: CSACTGGGTEAFF.

This clonotype occurred once. The rearrangement joins TRBV5-1 to TRBJ2-7; D is possibly TRBD1 (6 bases). Trimming took 1 base from V and 6 from J, leaving 8 bases between them. The CDR3 has 12 amino acids. Germline V gene lookup returns CDR1 SGHRS and CDR2 YFSETQ. Here the CDR3 DNA reads TGCGCCAGCAGCTTGTGGGGGCCCGAGCAGTACTTC. Amino acid sequence: CASSLWGPEQYF.

The chain couples TRBV24-1 to TRBJ1-2; no definite D call. The CDR3 extends over 15 amino acids. Trimming pared 4 bases from V and 0 bases from J, leaving 11 bases between. CDR1 is KGHDR and CDR2 is SFDVKD in the germline V gene. CDR3 nucleotide sequence: TGTGCCACCAGTGACAGGACGGAAACTAACTATGGCTACACCTTC. This encodes CATSDRTETNYGYTF.

There are a few counts of this clonotype. The chain uses TRBV11-2 and TRBJ2-4, with 8 bases lining up with TRBD1. The J segment lost 8 bases and the V segment lost 5 bases, leaving 14 bases of the junction unmatched. This CDR3 is 16 amino acids long. Germline CDR1 and CDR2: SGHAT and FQNNGV. CDR3 sequence: CASSVAGRGRGDIQYF. The CDR3 coding sequence is TGTGCCAGCAGCGTAGCCGGCAGGGGGCGAGGGGACATTCAGTACTTC.

The rearrangement links TRBV15 to TRBJ1-5, with TRBD1 matching over 7 bases. CDR1 is LNHNV, CDR2 YYDKDF, per germline (reference sequence). V gave up 3 bases and J gave up 2 bases; unmatched junction bases: 1. The CDR3 sequence is 14 residues long. For the CDR3, the DNA is TGTGCCACCAGCAGCGACAGGGGCAATCAGCCCCAGCATTTT. Its protein product is CATSSDRGNQPQHF.